This passage covers 10 T cell receptor beta chains from one sample sequenced in a study of cytomegalovirus exposure and HLA in healthy donors. Repertoires were generated with immunoSEQ multiplex PCR, while TCRdb's copy carries only in-frame clones and drops some. The sample includes 230,000 or so clones, about 86% seen only once; the top ten take around 3%. The specimen was PBMCs. The receptors derive from a woman aged 18-35 years in good health and CMV-seronegative.

The genes are TRBV4-1 and TRBJ2-5; D is possibly TRBD2 (6 bases). The germline gives CDR1 MGHRA, CDR2 YSYEKL. The CDR3 runs 16 residues. The V gene lost 7 bases and the J gene lost 5 bases, with 23 bases spanning the gap. The CDR3 region is CASTPSGGPGGETQYF. CDR3 nucleotide sequence: TGCGCCAGCACCCCGTCCGGAGGCCCCGGAGGGGAGACCCAGTACTTC.

This clone is a singleton in its sample. This chain connects TRBV2 to TRBJ2-3, with D perhaps matching TRBD1 (6 bases). The V end lost 0 bases, the J end lost 5 bases, and 12 bases lay between the germline ends. Germline values: CDR1 SNHLY, CDR2 FYNNEI. CDR3 length equals 15 residues. CDR3 DNA sequence: TGTGCCAGCAGTGAAGCGGGAGTAGGGGGAGATACGCAGTATTTT. Protein sequence: CASSEAGVGGDTQYF.

This sequence joins TRBV7-3 and TRBJ2-1; 10 bases map to TRBD2. The CDR3 runs to 13 residues. CDR1 and CDR2 (germline): SGHTA, FQGTGA. With V trimmed by 8 bases and J by 6 bases, 4 bases remained unmatched. The CDR3 loop is CASRASGSNEQFF. The CDR3 DNA sequence: TGTGCCAGCCGGGCTAGCGGGAGCAATGAGCAGTTCTTC.

The V and J genes are TRBV6-6 and TRBJ2-7; tentative D call: TRBD1 (5 bases). The CDR3 has 13 amino acids. V was cut by 8 bases and J by 5 bases, with 16 bases left in between. In germline, CDR1 is MNHNY, CDR2 SVGAGI (reference sequence). CDR3 loop: CASFFQGINEQYF. The DNA of the CDR3 is TGTGCCAGCTTTTTTCAGGGAATCAACGAGCAGTACTTC.

This clone was recorded once. The chain recombines TRBV29-1 with TRBJ2-1; maybe TRBD1 (5 bases). Per germline, CDR1 SQVTM and CDR2 ANQGSEA. The CDR3 consists of 16 residues. V dropped 6 bases and J dropped 0 bases, with 18 bases sitting between them. DNA of the CDR3: TGCAGCGTCCTAGGGGCGAAGCCGAGCTCCTACAATGAGCAGTTCTTC. It yields the protein CSVLGAKPSSYNEQFF.

This clone was observed once. The chain recombines TRBV7-9 with TRBJ2-5; maybe TRBD2 (6 bases). From germline, CDR1 is SEHNR and CDR2 FQNEAQ (reference sequence). The V end lost 3 bases, the J end lost 1 base, and 21 bases lay between the germline ends. The CDR3 sequence is 18 residues long. The CDR3 DNA follows: TGTGCCAGCAGCTTGCGCCCACGGAGCCGGGGAGGCCAAGAGACCCAGTACTTC. This codes for CASSLRPRSRGGQETQYF.

V and J are TRBV28 and TRBJ1-1, with D hard to call. Germline CDR1 is MDHEN and CDR2 is SYDVKM. The CDR3 runs 14 residues. Trimming removed 5 bases from V and 1 base from J, with 11 bases in between. The DNA for the CDR3 is TGTGCCAGCAGTACCCGAGGGCAGAACACTGAAGCTTTCTTT. This codes for CASSTRGQNTEAFF.

The gene calls are TRBV19 and TRBJ2-3, with 8 positions matching TRBD2. V shed 6 bases, J shed 5 bases, and the junction held 16 bases outside the gene matches. The CDR3 covers 17 residues. Germline loops: CDR1 LNHDA, CDR2 SQIVND (reference sequence). In DNA, the CDR3 is TGTGCCAGTAGGACCAGCGGGAGTTCAGGGGACCTAGATACGCAGTATTTT. Protein product: CASRTSGSSGDLDTQYF.

The V gene is TRBV5-5, the J gene TRBJ2-7, with TRBD1 matching 7 bases. This CDR3 spans 15 amino acids. Looked up from germline, CDR1 is SGHKS and CDR2 is YYEKEE (reference sequence). The ends lost 5 bases at V and 4 bases at J; junction bases unmatched: 12. The CDR3 sequence: CASSFRTGLSYEQYF. The CDR3, as DNA: TGTGCCAGCAGTTTTAGGACAGGCCTCTCATACGAGCAGTACTTC. The whole variable domain, filled in from reference TRBV5-5 and TRBJ2-7, reads DAGVTQSPTHLIKTRGQQVTLRCSPISGHKSVSWYQQVLGQGPQFIFQYYEKEERGRGNFPDRFSARQFPNYSSELNVNALLLGDSALYLCASSFRTGLSYEQYFGPGTRLTVT.

The V and J genes are TRBV28 and TRBJ2-7; D is unresolved. V lost 5 bases and J lost 6, with 17 bases in between. CDR3 length: 14 amino acids. The germline gives CDR1 MDHEN, CDR2 SYDVKM. CDR3 DNA sequence: TGTGCCAGCAGTGTACGAGAGTCCTTTTCCGAGCAGTACTTC. It encodes CASSVRESFSEQYF.